These 31 T cell receptor beta chains came from one sample sequenced in a study of blood T cells in healthy people across ages. Alongside a J-beta primer mix, a sample-barcoded 5' primer served in a second PCR lasting roughly 6 to 11 cycles. Each CDR3 protein gets one entry after TCRdb re-called the 5' RACE reads with MiXCR. This table has about 720,000 distinct CDR3 sequences, roughly 20% appearing once. The sample comprised blood. The receptor set was obtained from a man between 65 and 85 years old in good health.

This chain joins TRBV12-3 or TRBV12-4 and TRBJ2-7, with 8 bases lining up with TRBD1. V was pared by 6 bases and J by 7 bases, with 11 bases of the junction left unmatched. The CDR3 contains 14 residues. The CDR3 DNA follows: TGTGCCAGCAGCCATAGCCGGACAGGGCGGGAGCAGTACTTC. It yields the protein CASSHSRTGREQYF.

V gene TRBV7-2 combines with J gene TRBJ2-1, with 11 nucleotides matching TRBD2. The CDR3 has 17 residues. Germline CDR1 is SGHTA and CDR2 is FQGNSA. The junction had 4 bases not matched to a gene; V was cut back by 0 bases and J by 3 bases. The CDR3 DNA reads TGTGCCAGCAGCTTAGCTGGAGGGACTAGCGGCTACAATGAGCAGTTCTTC. This sequence encodes CASSLAGGTSGYNEQFF.

V gene TRBV24-1 combines with J gene TRBJ2-5; weak D call: TRBD2 (5 bases). V lost 3 bases, J lost 11 bases, and 12 bases lay in between. Germline V gives CDR1 KGHDR, CDR2 SFDVKD. The CDR3 consists of 12 residues. The CDR3 sequence: CATSDPRGSQYF. CDR3 nucleotide sequence: TGTGCCACCAGTGATCCCAGAGGGTCGCAGTACTTC.

The chain is built from TRBV6-5 and TRBJ1-6; no reliable D call. The CDR3 is 13 residues long. Looked up from germline, CDR1 is MNHEY and CDR2 is SVGAGI. The V and J ends lost 6 bases and 6 bases respectively, with 9 bases between them. The CDR3 reads CASSLGINSPLHF. In nucleotides, the CDR3 is TGTGCCAGCAGCCTAGGGATTAATTCACCCCTCCACTTT.

The CDR3: CASSQLIGGNTIYF. The CDR3 DNA sequence: TGTGCCAGCAGCCAACTAATTGGGGGAAACACCATATATTTT. V and J are TRBV14 and TRBJ1-3; D is unclear. The V gene's germline CDR1 is SGHDN and CDR2 FVKESK. The CDR3 has 14 residues. The V end was cut by 2 bases, the J end by 4 bases, with 9 bases between. The full variable domain, completed using reference TRBV14 and TRBJ1-3, is EAGVTQFPSHSVIEKGQTVTLRCDPISGHDNLYWYRRVMGKEIKFLLHFVKESKQDESGMPNNRFLAERTGGTYSTLKVQPAELEDSGVYFCASSQLIGGNTIYFGEGSWLTVV.

The chain couples TRBV4-3 to TRBJ1-5, with D uncertain. The CDR3 has 16 residues. Germline V gene sequence: CDR1 LGHNA, CDR2 YSLEER. Trimming pared 3 bases from V and 2 bases from J, leaving 14 bases between. CDR3: CASSQGLDRGNQPQHF. Here the CDR3 DNA reads TGCGCCAGCAGCCAGGGTTTGGACCGGGGCAATCAGCCCCAGCATTTT.

There are a few counts of this clonotype. This chain joins TRBV5-5 and TRBJ1-1; D perhaps matches TRBD1 (6 bases). The CDR3 length is 16 residues. In germline, CDR1 is SGHKS, CDR2 YYEKEE (reference sequence). Trimming took 7 bases from V and 1 from J, leaving 20 bases between them. This chain's CDR3 is CASARTVPGTNTEAFF. The DNA of the CDR3 is TGTGCCAGCGCACGGACAGTCCCCGGCACGAACACTGAAGCTTTCTTT.

This clonotype showed up just a few times. The junction and the germline gene differ at one end; a read error may be behind it. The genes are TRBV3-1 and TRBJ2-7; D may be TRBD1 or TRBD2 (5 bases each). The end of the DNA aligns better with TRBJ2-1, so the J call may be wrong. Germline V gene sequence: CDR1 LGHDT, CDR2 YNNKEL (reference sequence). CDR3 size: 17 residues. The CDR3 bases are TGTGCCGGCAGCCAAGTCCGGCTCCTGGGGCTAGCTCATGAGCAGTTCTTC. Translation gives CAGSQVRLLGLAHEQFF.

This clonotype was seen only a few times. The chain is built from TRBV11-2 and TRBJ2-5; 7 positions agree with TRBD1. The CDR3 loop spans 17 amino acids. V was pared by 6 bases and J by 2 bases, with 15 bases of the junction left unmatched. The germline CDR1 and CDR2 sequences are SGHAT and FQNNGV. The CDR3 region is CASRSYRFRDRQETQYF. The DNA of the CDR3 is TGTGCCAGCAGATCGTATCGATTCCGGGACAGACAAGAGACCCAGTACTTC.

This clonotype was found a few times. V usage is TRBV28 and J usage is TRBJ1-5; D is unclear. Germline assignment: CDR1 MDHEN and CDR2 SYDVKM. The germline V and J ends were trimmed by 8 bases and 2 bases, with 10 bases remaining between them. The CDR3 runs 13 residues. This chain's CDR3 is CASGRIGNQPQHF. The CDR3 bases are TGTGCCAGCGGACGGATTGGCAATCAGCCCCAGCATTTT.

This clonotype was recorded at least ten times. The chain is built from TRBV18 and TRBJ1-2; 9 bases are shared with TRBD1. CDR1 is KGHSH, CDR2 LQKENI, per germline. The CDR3 has 15 amino acids. V lost 0 bases and J lost 5; bases outside the gene matches: 4. The CDR3 sequence: CASSPPGQGRYGYTF. The DNA of the CDR3 is TGTGCCAGCTCACCACCGGGACAGGGTCGATATGGCTACACCTTC.

In this sample, this clonotype turned up a few times. This sequence joins TRBV21-1 and TRBJ2-4; TRBD1 is taken as the D call from the table, unchecked against the DNA. TRBV21-1 counts as a pseudogene. The CDR3 has 16 residues. This CDR3 reads CASSKGNRFAKNIQYF. CDR3 nucleotide sequence: TGTGCCAGCAGCAAAGGGAACAGGTTCGCCAAAAACATTCAGTACTTC.

The chain combines TRBV7-2 with TRBJ1-1; TRBD1 matches at 8 bases. V was clipped by 6 bases and J by 6 bases; unmatched bases: 3. The V gene's germline CDR1 is SGHTA and CDR2 FQGNSA. CDR3 length: 12 residues. CDR3 residues: CASRYRGAEAFF. CDR3 bases: TGTGCCAGCAGGTACAGGGGGGCTGAAGCTTTCTTT.

This clonotype appeared a few times. The V call is TRBV10-3, the J call TRBJ1-2; the D is unclear. This CDR3 region has 14 residues. V was clipped by 11 bases and J by 2 bases, with 18 bases between them. In germline, CDR1 is ENHRY, CDR2 SYGVKD. CDR3 sequence: CAARDGRANYGYTF. In nucleotides, the CDR3 is TGTGCCGCTCGCGACGGAAGGGCGAACTATGGCTACACCTTC.

This clonotype was observed a handful of times. The V gene is TRBV5-1, the J gene TRBJ2-3; tentative D call: TRBD1 (5 bases). Trimming took 4 bases from V and 6 from J, leaving 15 bases between them. Germline values: CDR1 SGHRS, CDR2 YFSETQ. The CDR3 extends over 14 amino acids. The CDR3 loop reads CASSDPYKGDTQYF. CDR3 in DNA: TGCGCCAGCAGCGACCCTTACAAGGGGGATACGCAGTATTTT.

CDR3 coding DNA: TGCAGTGCTTCAGGACAGGCCAATTCACCCCTCCACTTT. It is translated as CSASGQANSPLHF. The genes are TRBV20-1 and TRBJ1-6; 7 bases are a match to TRBD1. V was clipped by 5 bases and J by 7 bases; unmatched bases: 5. This CDR3 is built from 13 residues. Germline loops: CDR1 DFQATT, CDR2 SNEGSKA (reference sequence).

The J gene is TRBJ1-1, the V gene TRBV5-1; D perhaps matches TRBD1 (6 bases). V dropped 2 bases and J dropped 5 bases, with 16 bases sitting between them. The CDR3 length is 15 residues. Germline V gives CDR1 SGHRS, CDR2 YFSETQ. The CDR3 DNA reads as TGCGCCAGCAGCTTTTGGGGCCAGGGGACTACTGAAGCTTTCTTT. This gives the protein CASSFWGQGTTEAFF.

CDR3 region: CASSPTTGGNTIYF. CDR3 coding DNA: TGCGCCAGCAGCCCAACGACAGGGGGAAACACCATATATTTT. The chain carries TRBV5-1 and TRBJ1-3; 7 bases agree with TRBD1. This CDR3 contains 14 residues. The J segment lost 4 bases and the V segment lost 4 bases, leaving 5 bases of the junction unmatched. CDR1 and CDR2 (germline): SGHRS, YFSETQ.

The chain joins TRBV29-1 to TRBJ1-1; 8 nucleotides align to TRBD1. The CDR3 consists of 13 residues. Unmatched junction bases numbered 4, after V lost 7 bases and J lost 0 bases. Per the germline V gene, CDR1 is SQVTM and CDR2 is ANQGSEA. The CDR3: CSAETGVNTEAFF. DNA of the CDR3: TGCAGCGCCGAGACAGGGGTGAACACTGAAGCTTTCTTT. Full variable domain (remainder filled in from reference TRBV29-1 and TRBJ1-1): SAVISQKPSRDICQRGTSLTIQCQVDSQVTMMFWYRQQPGQSLTLIATANQGSEATYESGFVIDKFPISRPNLTFSTLTVSNMSPEDSSIYLCSAETGVNTEAFFGQGTRLTVV.

This clonotype came up many times. This chain connects TRBV2 to TRBJ2-3; 9 positions match TRBD2. Per germline, CDR1 SNHLY and CDR2 FYNNEI. The V segment lost 5 bases and the J segment 1 base; nucleotides outside the gene matches: 1. CDR3 length: 14 residues. The CDR3 nucleotides read TGTGCCAGCAGTTGGACTAGCGGCACAGATACGCAGTATTTT. Translating it yields CASSWTSGTDTQYF.

This clonotype occurred a few times. The chain has TRBV28 and TRBJ1-2; weak D call: TRBD1 (5 bases). CDR3 length: 14 amino acids. The germline V and J ends were trimmed by 5 bases and 0 bases, with 10 bases remaining between them. Looked up from germline, CDR1 is MDHEN and CDR2 is SYDVKM. CDR3 nucleotides: TGTGCCAGCAGTAGACAGACTACTAACTATGGCTACACCTTC. This codes for CASSRQTTNYGYTF.

This clonotype was detected a few times. The chain combines TRBV6-5 with TRBJ2-1; 7 bases agree with TRBD2. This CDR3 contains 13 residues. Trimming at V came to 6 bases and at J to 10 bases, leaving 9 bases not matched to a gene. In germline, CDR1 is MNHEY, CDR2 SVGAGI. In DNA form, the CDR3 reads TGTGCCAGCAGGGAACTAGCGTCGGAAGAGCAGTTCTTC. This gives the protein CASRELASEEQFF.

As for this clonotype: The CDR3 end shows no conserved phenylalanine or tryptophan, and so a read error is likely. The chain couples TRBV7-2 to TRBJ2-5, with D unclear. V was pared by 1 base and J by 3 bases, with 9 bases between. This CDR3 is built from 14 residues. CDR1 and CDR2 (germline): SGHTA, FQGNSA. Here the CDR3 DNA reads TGTGCCAGCAGCTTAGAACTCACAAAAGAGACCCAGTACTCC. It translates to CASSLELTKETQYS.

This clonotype came up once. The chain uses TRBV25-1 and TRBJ1-1; possibly TRBD1 for D (6 bases). The CDR3 extends over 14 amino acids. V lost 1 base and J lost 4, with 10 bases in between. CDR1 and CDR2 (germline): MGHDK, SYGVNS. CDR3 sequence reads: CASSEWGASTEAFF. The CDR3, as DNA: TGTGCCAGCAGTGAATGGGGGGCTAGCACTGAAGCTTTCTTT. The variable domain in full, completed from reference TRBV25-1 and TRBJ1-1, reads EADIYQTPRYLVIGTGKKITLECSQTMGHDKMYWYQQDPGMELHLIHYSYGVNSTEKGDLSSESTVSRIRTEHFPLTLESARPSHTSQYLCASSEWGASTEAFFGQGTRLTVV.

V gene TRBV12-3 or TRBV12-4 combines with J gene TRBJ2-6, with D unclear. The CDR3 has 14 residues. Trimming removed 5 bases from V and 4 bases from J, with 9 bases in between. CDR3 DNA: TGTGCCAGCAGTAACATAGAAGGGGCCAACGTCCTGACTTTC. Residues: CASSNIEGANVLTF.

This clonotype was picked up a small number of times. An end of the junction differs from the germline gene, which may be a read error. V and J are TRBV27 and TRBJ1-1; no clear D gene. The CDR3 sequence is 13 residues long. Germline CDR1 is MNHEY and CDR2 is SMNVEV (reference sequence). The CDR3 nucleotides read TGTGCCAGCAGTTTATTCAAGAACACTGGAGCTTTCTTT. It is translated as CASSLFKNTGAFF.

The genes are TRBV12-3 or TRBV12-4 and TRBJ1-1; no clear D gene. Deletions cut 3 bases from V and 7 bases from J, with 6 bases between. There are 11 residues in the CDR3. CDR3 sequence reads: CASSFWGEAFF. The CDR3 DNA reads TGTGCCAGCAGTTTCTGGGGTGAAGCTTTCTTT.

This clonotype was counted a few times. J is TRBJ2-6 and V is TRBV20-1, with unresolved D. The ends were cut back, 3 bases at V and 2 bases at J, with 2 bases in the middle. Germline CDR1 is DFQATT and CDR2 is SNEGSKA (reference sequence). The CDR3 contains 12 residues. The CDR3 DNA sequence: TGCAGTGCTAGTACTGGGGCCAACGTCCTGACTTTC. It translates to CSASTGANVLTF.

This clonotype appeared many times. The rearrangement uses TRBV29-1 and TRBJ2-5; D may be TRBD1 or TRBD2 (5 bases each). V was trimmed by 3 bases and J by 1 base, leaving 9 bases between them. The CDR3 extends over 13 amino acids. Germline V gene sequence: CDR1 SQVTM, CDR2 ANQGSEA. CDR3 DNA sequence: TGCAGCGTTGAGGGACGCTTCCAAGAGACCCAGTACTTC. This gives the protein CSVEGRFQETQYF.

The rearrangement uses TRBV12-3 or TRBV12-4 and TRBJ1-2; 7 bases are a match to TRBD1. J lost 4 bases, V lost 5 bases, and 7 bases had no gene match. The CDR3 extends over 14 amino acids. The CDR3 nucleotides are TGTGCCAGCAGTCCCGCCGGGACAGCCTATGGCTACACCTTC. Translation gives CASSPAGTAYGYTF.

This clonotype was seen more than once but under ten times. The chain is built from TRBV20-1 and TRBJ1-1; 9 bases align to TRBD1. After removal of 6 bases from V and 4 bases from J, the junction contained 12 bases not matched to a gene. Germline V gene data show CDR1 as DFQATT and CDR2 as SNEGSKA (reference sequence). The CDR3 runs to 15 residues. CDR3 coding DNA: TGCAGTGCCTCTTCACAGGGGGCCCTGAGCACTGAAGCTTTCTTT. Translation gives CSASSQGALSTEAFF.